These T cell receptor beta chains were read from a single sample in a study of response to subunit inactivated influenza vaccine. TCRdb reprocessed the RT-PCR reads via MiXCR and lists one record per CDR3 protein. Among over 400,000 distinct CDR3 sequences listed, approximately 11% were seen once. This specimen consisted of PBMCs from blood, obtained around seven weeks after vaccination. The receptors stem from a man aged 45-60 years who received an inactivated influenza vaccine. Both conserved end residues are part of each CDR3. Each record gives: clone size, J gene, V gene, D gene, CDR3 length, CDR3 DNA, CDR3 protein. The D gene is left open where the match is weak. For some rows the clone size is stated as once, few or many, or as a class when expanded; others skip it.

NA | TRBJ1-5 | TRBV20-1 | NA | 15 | TGCAGTGCTGGAGGGGGGGAAAGGGTTGGGCAGCCCCAGCATTTT | CSAGGGERVGQPQHF
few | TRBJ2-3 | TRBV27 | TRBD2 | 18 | TGTGCCAGCAGTTTATTACTAGCGGGGGCCTATAGCACAGATACGCAGTATTTT | CASSLLLAGAYSTDTQYF
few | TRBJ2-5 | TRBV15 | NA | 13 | TGTGCCACCAGCCTCAGGGATGGAGAGACCCAGTACTTC | CATSLRDGETQYF
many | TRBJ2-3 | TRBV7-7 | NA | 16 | TGTGCCAGCAGCCCAGGTCTGAGTTCTAGCACAGATACGCAGTATTTT | CASSPGLSSSTDTQYF
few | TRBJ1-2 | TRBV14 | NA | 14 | TGTGCCAGCAGCCCCGACGTGGGCGGCTATGGCTACACCTTC | CASSPDVGGYGYTF
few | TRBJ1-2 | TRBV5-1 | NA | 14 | TGCGCCAGCAGCTTGTCCGAAAGGAACTATGGCTACACCTTC | CASSLSERNYGYTF
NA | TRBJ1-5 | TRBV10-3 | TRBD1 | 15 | TGTGCCATCAGGGGCGAACAGGGGAGCAATCAGCCCCAGCATTTT | CAIRGEQGSNQPQHF
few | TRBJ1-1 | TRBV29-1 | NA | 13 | TGCAGCGTTGATCAAGGAATGAACACTGAAGCTTTCTTT | CSVDQGMNTEAFF
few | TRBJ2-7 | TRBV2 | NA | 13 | TGTGCCAGCGGTGGGGGTAGCTCCTACGAGCAGTACTTC | CASGGGSSYEQYF
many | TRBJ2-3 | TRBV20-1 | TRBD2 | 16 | TGCAGTGCTAGCCCTTTAGGACTAGCGGGGGCAGATACGCAGTATTTT | CSASPLGLAGADTQYF
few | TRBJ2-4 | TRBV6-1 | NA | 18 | TGTGCCAGCAGTGCGGGACGGTTCTTGGCCCAAGCCAAAAACATTCAGTACTTC | CASSAGRFLAQAKNIQYF
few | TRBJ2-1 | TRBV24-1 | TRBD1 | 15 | TGTGCCACCAGTGCCGCCGGGACAGGGGTTGGTGAGCAGTTCTTC | CATSAAGTGVGEQFF
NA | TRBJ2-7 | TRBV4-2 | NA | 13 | TGTGCCAGCAGCCCGCTCCTCTACTACGAGCAGTACTTC | CASSPLLYYEQYF
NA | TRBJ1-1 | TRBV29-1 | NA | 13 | TGCAGCGTTCAAAAAGCCCTTAACACTGAAGCTTTCTTT | CSVQKALNTEAFF
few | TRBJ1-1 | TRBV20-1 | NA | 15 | TGCAGTGCACCTCCCCGGACTTCGCCGGTAACTGAAGCTTTCTTT | CSAPPRTSPVTEAFF
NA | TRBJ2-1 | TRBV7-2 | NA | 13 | TGTGCCAGCAGCAAGCTGTTCACAGGGTTGCAGTTCTTC | CASSKLFTGLQFF
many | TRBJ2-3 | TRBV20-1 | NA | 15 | TGCAGTGCTAGACGACCCATTGGGGGCCCAGATACGCAGTATTTT | CSARRPIGGPDTQYF
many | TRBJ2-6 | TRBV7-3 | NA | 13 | TGTGCCAGCAGCCCGCCTGGGGCCAACGTCCTGACTTTC | CASSPPGANVLTF
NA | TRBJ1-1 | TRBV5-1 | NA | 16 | TGCGCCAGCAGCTTGGGGGCAGGGACCATGAACACTGAAGCTTTCTTT | CASSLGAGTMNTEAFF
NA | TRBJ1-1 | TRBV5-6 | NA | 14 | TGTGCCAGCAGCCTTGAAATGGTGAACACTGAAGCTTTCTTT | CASSLEMVNTEAFF
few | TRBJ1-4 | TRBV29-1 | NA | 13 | TGCAGCGTTGTGGACGAAGGGTATGAAAAACTGTTTTTT | CSVVDEGYEKLFF
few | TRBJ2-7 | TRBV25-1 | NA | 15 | TGTGCCAGCAGTGAAGGGCTAGCAACCTCCTACGAGCAGTACTTC | CASSEGLATSYEQYF
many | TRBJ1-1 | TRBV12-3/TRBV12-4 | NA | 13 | TGTGCCAGCAGTTTAGGGGTCGGGACTGAAGCTTTCTTT | CASSLGVGTEAFF
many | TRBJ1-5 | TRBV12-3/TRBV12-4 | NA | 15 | TGTGCCAGCCGGAGAGGGAAACAATGGAATCAGCCCCAGCATTTT | CASRRGKQWNQPQHF
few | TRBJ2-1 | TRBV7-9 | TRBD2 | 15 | TGTGCCAGCAGCTTAACGGGGGGGAAATTGGATGAGCAGTTCTTC | CASSLTGGKLDEQFF
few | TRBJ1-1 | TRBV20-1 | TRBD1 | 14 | TGCAGTGCTGGAACTACAGGGGTAGGAACTGAAGCTTTCTTT | CSAGTTGVGTEAFF
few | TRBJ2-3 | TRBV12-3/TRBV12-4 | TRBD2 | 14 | TGTGCCAGCAGTTTTCTTTCGGGGGGGGATACGCAGTATTTT | CASSFLSGGDTQYF
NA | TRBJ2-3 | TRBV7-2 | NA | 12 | TGTGCCAGCAGCTTCCCCACAGATACGCAGTATTTT | CASSFPTDTQYF